This T cell receptor beta chain was recovered during a study of shared clonotypes between healthy human individuals. With respect to this clone: Its antigen remains unknown.

Sorted-subset replicate PCR reactions contained roughly 200 ng DNA, corresponding to tens of thousands of T cell genomes. Measured with immunoSEQ multiplex PCR; TCRdb has only the in-frame clones, and not every one. Among about 2.4 million clones listed, under 95% were seen once. Whole-study findings and limits: The sharing of approximately 5.1% of naive CD4 clonotypes was seen across a few donors.

This CDR3 is 15 amino acids long. The germline V and J ends were trimmed by 0 bases and 1 base, with 9 bases remaining between them. Germline loops: CDR1 MNHEY, CDR2 SMNVEV (reference sequence). Material: naive CD4+ T cells from PBMCs. Indicated subset: CD45RA+ positively selected. This TCR derives from a young man in good health. Some clones in this sample may be carry-over from other donors' samples. This rearrangement joins TRBV27 to TRBJ1-2; D possibly corresponds to TRBD1 (5 bases). The DNA of the CDR3 is TGTGCCAGCAGTTTATCCCCAGGGCGTAACTATGGCTACACCTTC. Its translation: CASSLSPGRNYGYTF.